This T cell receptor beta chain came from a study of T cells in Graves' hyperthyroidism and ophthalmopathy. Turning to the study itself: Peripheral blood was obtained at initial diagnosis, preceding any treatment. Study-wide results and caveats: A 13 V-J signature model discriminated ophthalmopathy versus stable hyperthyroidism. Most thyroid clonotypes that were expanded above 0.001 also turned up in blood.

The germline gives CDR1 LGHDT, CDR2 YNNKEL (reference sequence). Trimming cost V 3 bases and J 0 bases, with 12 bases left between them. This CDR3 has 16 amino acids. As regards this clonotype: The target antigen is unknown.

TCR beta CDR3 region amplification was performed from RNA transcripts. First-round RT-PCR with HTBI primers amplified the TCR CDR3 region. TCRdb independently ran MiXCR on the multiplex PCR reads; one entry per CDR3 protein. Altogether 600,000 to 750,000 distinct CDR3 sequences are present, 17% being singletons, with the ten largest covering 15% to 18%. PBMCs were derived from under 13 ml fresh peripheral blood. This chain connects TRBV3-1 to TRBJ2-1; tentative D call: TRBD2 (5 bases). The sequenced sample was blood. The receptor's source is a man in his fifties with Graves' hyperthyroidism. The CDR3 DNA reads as TGTGCCAGCAGCCAGAGGGAGTACCCCTCCTACAATGAGCAGTTCTTC. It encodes CASSQREYPSYNEQFF.